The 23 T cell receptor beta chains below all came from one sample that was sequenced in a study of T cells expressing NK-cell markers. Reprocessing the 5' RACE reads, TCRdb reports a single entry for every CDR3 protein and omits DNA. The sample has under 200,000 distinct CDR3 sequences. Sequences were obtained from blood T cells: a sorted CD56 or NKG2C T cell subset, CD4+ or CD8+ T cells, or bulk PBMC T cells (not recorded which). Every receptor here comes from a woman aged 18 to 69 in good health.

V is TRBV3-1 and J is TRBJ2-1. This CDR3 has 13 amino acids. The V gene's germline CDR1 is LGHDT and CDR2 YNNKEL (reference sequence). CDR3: CASSQSEGNEQFF.

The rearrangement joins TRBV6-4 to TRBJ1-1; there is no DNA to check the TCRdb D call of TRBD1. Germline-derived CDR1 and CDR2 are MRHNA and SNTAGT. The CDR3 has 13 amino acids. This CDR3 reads CASSDRGRAEAFF.

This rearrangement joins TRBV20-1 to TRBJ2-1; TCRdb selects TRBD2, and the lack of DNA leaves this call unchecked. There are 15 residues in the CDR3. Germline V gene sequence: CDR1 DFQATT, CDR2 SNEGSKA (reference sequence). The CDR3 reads CSARGGGHHYNEQFF.

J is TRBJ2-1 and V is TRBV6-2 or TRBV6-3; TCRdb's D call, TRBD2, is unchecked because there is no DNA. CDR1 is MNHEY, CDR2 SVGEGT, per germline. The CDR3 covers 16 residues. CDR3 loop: CASSYLGLASYNEQFF.

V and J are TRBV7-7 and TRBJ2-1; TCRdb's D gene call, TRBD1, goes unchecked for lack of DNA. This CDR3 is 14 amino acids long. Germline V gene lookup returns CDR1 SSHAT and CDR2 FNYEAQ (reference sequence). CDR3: CASSPLGAPNEQFF.

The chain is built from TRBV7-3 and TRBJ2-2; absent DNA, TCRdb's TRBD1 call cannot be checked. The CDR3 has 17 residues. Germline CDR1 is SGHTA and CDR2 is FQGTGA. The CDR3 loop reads CASSPSFRQGGTGELFF.

This chain's CDR3 is CGELVGNTIYF. The chain has TRBV20-1 and TRBJ1-3. The CDR3 length is 11 residues. Germline V gene sequence: CDR1 DFQATT, CDR2 SNEGSKA (reference sequence).

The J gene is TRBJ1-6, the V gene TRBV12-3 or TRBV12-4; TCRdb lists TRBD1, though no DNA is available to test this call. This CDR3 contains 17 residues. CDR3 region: CASSPPRGSSYNSPLHF.

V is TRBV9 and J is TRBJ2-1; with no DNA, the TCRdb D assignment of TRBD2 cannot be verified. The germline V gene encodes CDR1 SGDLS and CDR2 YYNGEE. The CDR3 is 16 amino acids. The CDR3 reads CASSVALAGGFNEQFF.

CDR3 residues: CASSQPNAGYQYYGYTF. The chain links TRBV4-1 to TRBJ1-2; TCRdb's assignment of TRBD1 cannot be checked, as there is no DNA. Per germline, CDR1 MGHRA and CDR2 YSYEKL. This CDR3 comprises 17 residues.

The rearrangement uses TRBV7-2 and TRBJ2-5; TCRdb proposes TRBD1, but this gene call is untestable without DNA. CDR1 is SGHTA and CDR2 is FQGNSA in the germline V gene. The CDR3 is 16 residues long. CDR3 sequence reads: CASSPQRAGGRETQYF.

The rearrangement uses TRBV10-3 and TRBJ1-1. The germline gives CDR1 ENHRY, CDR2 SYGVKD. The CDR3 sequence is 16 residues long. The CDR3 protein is CAISDQYRQVNTEAFF.

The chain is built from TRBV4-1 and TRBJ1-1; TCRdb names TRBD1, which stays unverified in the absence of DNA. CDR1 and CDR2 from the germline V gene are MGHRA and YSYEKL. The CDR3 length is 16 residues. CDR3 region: CASSRYAQGALTEAFF.

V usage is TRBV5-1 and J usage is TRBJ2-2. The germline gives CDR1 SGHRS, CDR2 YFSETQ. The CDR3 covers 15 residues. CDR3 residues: CASSSVNKNTGELFF. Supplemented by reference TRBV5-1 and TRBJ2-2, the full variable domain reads KAGVTQTPRYLIKTRGQQVTLSCSPISGHRSVSWYQQTPGQGLQFLFEYFSETQRNKGNFPGRFSGRQFSNSRSEMNVSTLELGDSALYLCASSSVNKNTGELFFGEGSRLTVL.

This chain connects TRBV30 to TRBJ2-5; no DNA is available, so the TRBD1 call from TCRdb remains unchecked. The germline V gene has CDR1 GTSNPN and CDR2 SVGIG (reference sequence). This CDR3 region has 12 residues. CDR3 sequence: CAWSSGGETQYF.

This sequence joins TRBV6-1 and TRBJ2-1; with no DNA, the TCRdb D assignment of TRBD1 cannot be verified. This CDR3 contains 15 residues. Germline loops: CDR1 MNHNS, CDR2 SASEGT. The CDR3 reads CASKQRTGSTNEQFF.

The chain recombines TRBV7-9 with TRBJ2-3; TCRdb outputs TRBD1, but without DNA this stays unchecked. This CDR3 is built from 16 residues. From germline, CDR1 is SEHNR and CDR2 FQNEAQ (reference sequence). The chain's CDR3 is CASSFSLGGGTDTQYF.

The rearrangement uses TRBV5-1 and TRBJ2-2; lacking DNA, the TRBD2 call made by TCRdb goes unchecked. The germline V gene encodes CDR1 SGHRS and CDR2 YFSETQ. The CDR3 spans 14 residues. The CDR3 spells CASTGLAVTGELFF.

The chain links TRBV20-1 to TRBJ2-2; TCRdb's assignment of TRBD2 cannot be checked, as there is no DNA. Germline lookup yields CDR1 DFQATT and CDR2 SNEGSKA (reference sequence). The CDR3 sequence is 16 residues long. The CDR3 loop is CSARGRLARNTGELFF.

The CDR3 loop reads CASSLGTSGAEQYF. The chain is built from TRBV11-2 and TRBJ2-7; TCRdb indicates TRBD2, and absent DNA this call remains unverified. This CDR3 region has 14 residues. Germline CDR1 reads SGHAT; CDR2 reads FQNNGV.

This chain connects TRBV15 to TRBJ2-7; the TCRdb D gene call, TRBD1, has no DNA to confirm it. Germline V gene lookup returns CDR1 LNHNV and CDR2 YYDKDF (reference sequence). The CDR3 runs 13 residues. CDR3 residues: CATSRPGTWEQYF.

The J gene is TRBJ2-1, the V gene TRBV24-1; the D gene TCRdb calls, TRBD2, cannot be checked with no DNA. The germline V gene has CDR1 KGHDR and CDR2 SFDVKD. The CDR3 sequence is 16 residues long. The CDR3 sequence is CATSDPAGGQYNEQFF.

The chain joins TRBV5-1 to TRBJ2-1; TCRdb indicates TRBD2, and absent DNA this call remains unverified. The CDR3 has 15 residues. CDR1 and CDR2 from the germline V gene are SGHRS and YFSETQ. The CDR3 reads CASSLTREAFNEQFF.